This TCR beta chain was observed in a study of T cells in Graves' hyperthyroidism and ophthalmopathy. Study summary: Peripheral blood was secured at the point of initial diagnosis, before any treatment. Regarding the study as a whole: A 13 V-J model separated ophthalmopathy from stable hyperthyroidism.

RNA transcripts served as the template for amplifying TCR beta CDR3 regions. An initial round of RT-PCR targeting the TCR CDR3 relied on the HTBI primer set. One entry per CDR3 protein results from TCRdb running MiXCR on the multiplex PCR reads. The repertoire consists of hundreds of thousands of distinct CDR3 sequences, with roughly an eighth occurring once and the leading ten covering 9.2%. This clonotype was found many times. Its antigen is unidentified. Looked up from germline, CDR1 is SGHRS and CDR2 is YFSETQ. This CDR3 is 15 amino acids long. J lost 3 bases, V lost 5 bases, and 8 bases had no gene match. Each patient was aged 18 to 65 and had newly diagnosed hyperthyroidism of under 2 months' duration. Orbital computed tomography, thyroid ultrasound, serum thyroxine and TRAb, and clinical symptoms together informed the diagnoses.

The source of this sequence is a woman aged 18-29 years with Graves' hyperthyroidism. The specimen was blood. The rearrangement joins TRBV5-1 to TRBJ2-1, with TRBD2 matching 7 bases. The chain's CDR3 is CASSSGTTSYNEQFF. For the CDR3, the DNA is TGCGCCAGCAGTAGTGGGACTACTAGCTACAATGAGCAGTTCTTC.